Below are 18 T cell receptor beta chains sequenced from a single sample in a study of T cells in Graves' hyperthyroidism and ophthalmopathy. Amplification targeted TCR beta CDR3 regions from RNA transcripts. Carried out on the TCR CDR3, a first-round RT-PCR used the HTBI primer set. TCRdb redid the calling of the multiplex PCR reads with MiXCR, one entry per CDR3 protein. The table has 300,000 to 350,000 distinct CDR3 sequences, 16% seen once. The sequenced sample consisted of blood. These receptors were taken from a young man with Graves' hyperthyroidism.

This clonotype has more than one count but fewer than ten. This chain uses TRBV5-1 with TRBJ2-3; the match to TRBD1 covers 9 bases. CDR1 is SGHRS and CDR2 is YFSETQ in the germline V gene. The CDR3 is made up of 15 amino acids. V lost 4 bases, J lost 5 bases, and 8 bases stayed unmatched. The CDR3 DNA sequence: TGCGCCAGCAGCCCCCCCTCGACAGGGGGAGATACGCAGTATTTT. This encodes CASSPPSTGGDTQYF. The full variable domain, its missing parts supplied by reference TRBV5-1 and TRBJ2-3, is KAGVTQTPRYLIKTRGQQVTLSCSPISGHRSVSWYQQTPGQGLQFLFEYFSETQRNKGNFPGRFSGRQFSNSRSEMNVSTLELGDSALYLCASSPPSTGGDTQYFGPGTRLTVL.

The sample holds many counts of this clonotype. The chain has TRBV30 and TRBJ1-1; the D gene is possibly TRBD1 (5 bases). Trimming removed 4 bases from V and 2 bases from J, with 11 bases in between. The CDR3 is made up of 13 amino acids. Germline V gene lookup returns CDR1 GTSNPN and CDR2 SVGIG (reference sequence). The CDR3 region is CAWTGHFNTEAFF. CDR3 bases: TGTGCCTGGACCGGACATTTCAACACTGAAGCTTTCTTT.

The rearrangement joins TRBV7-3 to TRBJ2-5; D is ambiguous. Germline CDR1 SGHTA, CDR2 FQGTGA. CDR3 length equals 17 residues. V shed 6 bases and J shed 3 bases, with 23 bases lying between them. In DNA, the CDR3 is TGTGCCAGCAGTCCCGAAACAGAGATCATATCCGAAGAGACCCAGTACTTC. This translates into CASSPETEIISEETQYF.

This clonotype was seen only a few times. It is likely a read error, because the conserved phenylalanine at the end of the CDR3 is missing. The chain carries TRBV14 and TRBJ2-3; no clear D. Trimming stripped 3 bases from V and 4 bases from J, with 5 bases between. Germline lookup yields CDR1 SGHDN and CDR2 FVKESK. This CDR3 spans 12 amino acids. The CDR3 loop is CASSQISDTQYL. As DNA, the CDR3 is TGTGCCAGCAGCCAGATATCAGATACGCAGTATCTT.

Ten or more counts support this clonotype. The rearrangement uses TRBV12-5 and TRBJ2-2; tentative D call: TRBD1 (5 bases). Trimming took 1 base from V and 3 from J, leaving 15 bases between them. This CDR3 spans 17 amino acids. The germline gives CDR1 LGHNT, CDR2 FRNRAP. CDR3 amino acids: CASGLAPPGYHTGELFF. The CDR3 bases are TGTGCTAGTGGTTTGGCCCCTCCAGGGTACCACACCGGGGAGCTGTTTTTT.

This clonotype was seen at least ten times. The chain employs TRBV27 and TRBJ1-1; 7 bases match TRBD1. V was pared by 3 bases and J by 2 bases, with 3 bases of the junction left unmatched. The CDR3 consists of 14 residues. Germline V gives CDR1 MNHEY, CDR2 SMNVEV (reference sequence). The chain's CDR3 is CASSFQGGNTEAFF. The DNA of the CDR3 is TGTGCCAGCAGTTTCCAGGGGGGAAACACTGAAGCTTTCTTT.

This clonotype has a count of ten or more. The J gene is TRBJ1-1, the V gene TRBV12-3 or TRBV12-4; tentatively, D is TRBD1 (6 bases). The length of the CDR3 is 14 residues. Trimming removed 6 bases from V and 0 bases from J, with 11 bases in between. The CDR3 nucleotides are TGTGCCAGCAGACCGGGGGCCATGAACACTGAAGCTTTCTTT. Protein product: CASRPGAMNTEAFF.

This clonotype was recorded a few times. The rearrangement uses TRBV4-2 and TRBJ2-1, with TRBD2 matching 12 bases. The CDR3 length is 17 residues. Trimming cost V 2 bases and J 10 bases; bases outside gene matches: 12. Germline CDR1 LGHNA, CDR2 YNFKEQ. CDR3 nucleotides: TGTGCCAGCAGCCAAACACCCGGACTAGCGGGAAGGGGAGAGCAGTTCTTC. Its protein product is CASSQTPGLAGRGEQFF.

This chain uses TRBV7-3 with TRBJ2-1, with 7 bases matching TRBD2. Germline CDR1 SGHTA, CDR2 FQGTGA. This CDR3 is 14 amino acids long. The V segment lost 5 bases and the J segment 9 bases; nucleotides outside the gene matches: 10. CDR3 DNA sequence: TGTGCCAGCAGCCAAGCGGGACCTGGGCGTGAGCAGTTCTTC. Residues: CASSQAGPGREQFF. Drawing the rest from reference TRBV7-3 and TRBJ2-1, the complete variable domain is GAGVSQTPSNKVTEKGKYVELRCDPISGHTALYWYRQSLGQGPEFLIYFQGTGAADDSGLPNDRFFAVRPEGSVSTLKIQRTERGDSAVYLCASSQAGPGREQFFGPGTRLTVL.

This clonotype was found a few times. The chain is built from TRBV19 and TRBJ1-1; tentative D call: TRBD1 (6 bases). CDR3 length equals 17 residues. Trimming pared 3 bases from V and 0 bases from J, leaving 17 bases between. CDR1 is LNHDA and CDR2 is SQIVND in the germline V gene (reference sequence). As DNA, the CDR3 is TGTGCCAGTAGTATGTTTGGCAGGGGAGTACTGAACACTGAAGCTTTCTTT. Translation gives CASSMFGRGVLNTEAFF. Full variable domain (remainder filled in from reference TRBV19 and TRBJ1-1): DGGITQSPKYLFRKEGQNVTLSCEQNLNHDAMYWYRQDPGQGLRLIYYSQIVNDFQKGDIAEGYSVSREKKESFPLTVTSAQKNPTAFYLCASSMFGRGVLNTEAFFGQGTRLTVV.

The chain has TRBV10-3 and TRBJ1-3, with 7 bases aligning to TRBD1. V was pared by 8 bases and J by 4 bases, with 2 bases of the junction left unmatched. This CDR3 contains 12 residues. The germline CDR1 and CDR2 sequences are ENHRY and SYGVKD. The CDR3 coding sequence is TGTGCCATCGGGACAGACGGAAACACCATATATTTT. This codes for CAIGTDGNTIYF.

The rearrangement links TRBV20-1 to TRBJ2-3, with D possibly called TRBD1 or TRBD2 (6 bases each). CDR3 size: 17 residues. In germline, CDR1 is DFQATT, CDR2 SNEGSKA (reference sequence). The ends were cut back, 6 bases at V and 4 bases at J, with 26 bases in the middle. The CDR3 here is CSASPDGGRDIADTQYF. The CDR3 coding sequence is TGCAGTGCCTCACCGGATGGTGGGCGGGACATAGCAGATACGCAGTATTTT.

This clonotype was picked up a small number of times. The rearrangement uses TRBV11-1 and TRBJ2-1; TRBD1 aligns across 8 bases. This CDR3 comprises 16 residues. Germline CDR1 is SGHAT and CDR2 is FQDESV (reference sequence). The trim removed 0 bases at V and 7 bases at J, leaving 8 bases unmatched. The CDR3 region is CASSLARGRRANEQFF. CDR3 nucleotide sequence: TGTGCCAGCAGCTTAGCCAGGGGGCGCAGGGCGAATGAGCAGTTCTTC.

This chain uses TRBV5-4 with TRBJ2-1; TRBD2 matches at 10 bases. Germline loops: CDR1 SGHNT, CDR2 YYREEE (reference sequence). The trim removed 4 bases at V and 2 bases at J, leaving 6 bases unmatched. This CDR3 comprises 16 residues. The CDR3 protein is CASSPSGRGAYNEQFF. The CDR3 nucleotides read TGTGCCAGCAGCCCTAGCGGGAGAGGGGCCTACAATGAGCAGTTCTTC.

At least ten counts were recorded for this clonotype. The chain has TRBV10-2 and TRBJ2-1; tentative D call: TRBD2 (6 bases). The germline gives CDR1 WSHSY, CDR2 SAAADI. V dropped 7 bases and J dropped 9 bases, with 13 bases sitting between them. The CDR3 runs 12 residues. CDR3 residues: CASKEGHGEQFF. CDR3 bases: TGCGCCAGCAAGGAGGGCCACGGTGAGCAGTTCTTC.

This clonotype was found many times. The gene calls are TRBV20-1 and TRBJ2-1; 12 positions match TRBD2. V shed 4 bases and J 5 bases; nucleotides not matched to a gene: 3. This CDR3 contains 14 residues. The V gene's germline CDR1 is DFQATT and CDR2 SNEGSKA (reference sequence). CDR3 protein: CSATRTSGDNEQFF. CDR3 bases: TGCAGTGCTACTAGGACTAGCGGGGACAATGAGCAGTTCTTC.

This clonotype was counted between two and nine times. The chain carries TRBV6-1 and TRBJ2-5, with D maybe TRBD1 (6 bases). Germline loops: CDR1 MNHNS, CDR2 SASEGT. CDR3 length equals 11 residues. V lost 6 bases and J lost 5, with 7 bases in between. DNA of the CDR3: TGTGCCAGCAGGCAGGGGGAGACCCAGTACTTC. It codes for CASRQGETQYF.

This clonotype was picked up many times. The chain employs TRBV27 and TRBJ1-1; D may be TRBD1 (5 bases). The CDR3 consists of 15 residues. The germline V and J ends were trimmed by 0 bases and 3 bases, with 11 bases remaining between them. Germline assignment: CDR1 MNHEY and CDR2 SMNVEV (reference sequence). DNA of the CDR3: TGTGCCAGCAGTTTATCGAAGGGGACTTACACTGAAGCTTTCTTT. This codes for CASSLSKGTYTEAFF.